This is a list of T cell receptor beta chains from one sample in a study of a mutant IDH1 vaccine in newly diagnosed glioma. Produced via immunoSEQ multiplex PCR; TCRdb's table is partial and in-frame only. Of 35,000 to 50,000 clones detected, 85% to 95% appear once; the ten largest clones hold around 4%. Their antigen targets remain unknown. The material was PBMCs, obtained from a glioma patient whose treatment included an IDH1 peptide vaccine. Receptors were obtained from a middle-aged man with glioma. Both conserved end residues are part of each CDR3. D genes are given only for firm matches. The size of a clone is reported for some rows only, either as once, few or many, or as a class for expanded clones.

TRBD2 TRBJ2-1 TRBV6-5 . CASNGLAGDNEQFF TGTGCCAGCAACGGACTAGCGGGGGACAATGAGCAGTTCTTC
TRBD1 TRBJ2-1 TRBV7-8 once CASSMGQGAGNEQFF TGTGCCAGCAGCATGGGACAGGGGGCTGGGAATGAGCAGTTCTTC
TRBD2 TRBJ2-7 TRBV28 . CASSTLGGSSYEQYF TGTGCCAGCAGTACCCTGGGAGGGAGCTCCTACGAGCAGTACTTC
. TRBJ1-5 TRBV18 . CASSPAGNQPQHF TGTGCCAGCTCACCGGCAGGAAATCAGCCCCAGCATTTT
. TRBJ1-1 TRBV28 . CASRIYREDNTEAFF TGTGCCAGCAGGATCTACCGGGAGGATAACACTGAAGCTTTCTTT
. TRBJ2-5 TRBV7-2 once CASSSPKGQETQYF TGTGCCAGCAGCTCACCCAAGGGTCAGGAGACCCAGTACTTC
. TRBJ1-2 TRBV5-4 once CASSLREARSGYTF TGTGCCAGCAGCTTGAGGGAAGCAAGAAGTGGCTACACCTTC
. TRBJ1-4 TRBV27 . CASSFGGATNEKLFF TGTGCCAGCAGTTTTGGGGGGGCAACTAATGAAAAACTGTTTTTT
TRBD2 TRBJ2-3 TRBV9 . CASSPIAGRDTQYF TGTGCCAGCAGCCCGATAGCGGGGAGAGATACGCAGTATTTT
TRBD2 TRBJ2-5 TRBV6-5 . CASSYATSNPQETQYF TGTGCCAGCAGTTACGCGACTAGCAACCCCCAAGAGACCCAGTACTTC
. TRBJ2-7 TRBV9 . CASSTRQAPGGEQYF TGTGCCAGCAGCACGCGACAGGCCCCCGGGGGCGAGCAGTACTTC
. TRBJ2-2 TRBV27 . CASNQGNTGELFF TGTGCCAGCAACCAGGGGAACACCGGGGAGCTGTTTTTT
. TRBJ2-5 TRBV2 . CASSETNLETQYF TGTGCCAGCAGTGAAACTAACCTAGAGACCCAGTACTTC
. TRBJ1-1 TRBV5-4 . CASSTRQNPNTEAFF TGTGCCAGCAGCACCCGACAGAATCCTAACACTGAAGCTTTCTTT
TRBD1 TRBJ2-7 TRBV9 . CASNSVPTGGVGEQYF TGTGCCAGCAATTCGGTACCGACAGGGGGAGTAGGCGAGCAGTACTTC
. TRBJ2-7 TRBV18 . CASSPVLRRGSHEQYF TGTGCCAGCTCACCCGTTTTGAGGAGGGGATCTCACGAGCAGTACTTC
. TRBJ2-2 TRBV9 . CASSLGGGTGELFF TGTGCCAGCAGTTTGGGTGGGGGCACCGGGGAGCTGTTTTTT
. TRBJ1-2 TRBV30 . CAYLSSRDYGYTF TGTGCCTACCTCAGCTCAAGGGACTATGGCTACACCTTC
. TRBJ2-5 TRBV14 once CASSQQETQYF TGTGCCAGCAGCCAACAAGAGACCCAGTACTTC
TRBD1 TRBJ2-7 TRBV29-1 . CSVGNRGITYEQYF TGCAGCGTCGGAAACAGGGGAATAACCTACGAGCAGTACTTC
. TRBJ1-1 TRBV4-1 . CASSQGVELNTEAFF TGCGCCAGCAGCCAAGGGGTAGAGTTGAACACTGAAGCTTTCTTT
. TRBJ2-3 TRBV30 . CAWGIGDLLTDTQYF TGTGCCTGGGGGATAGGGGACCTCCTCACAGATACGCAGTATTTT
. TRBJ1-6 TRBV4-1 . CASSPDSSYNSPLHF TGCGCCAGCAGCCCGGACAGTTCCTATAATTCACCCCTCCACTTT
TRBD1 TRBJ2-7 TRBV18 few CASSPPGTGALYEQYF TGTGCCAGCTCACCCCCCGGGACAGGGGCGCTCTACGAGCAGTACTTC
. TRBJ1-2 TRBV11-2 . CASSLDPDSGYTF TGTGCCAGCAGCTTAGATCCGGATAGTGGCTACACCTTC
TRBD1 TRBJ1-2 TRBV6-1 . CASSEQGARYGYTF TGTGCCAGCAGTGAACAGGGGGCCAGGTATGGCTACACCTTC
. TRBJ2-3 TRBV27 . CASSPRVGDTQYF TGTGCCAGCAGCCCTAGAGTGGGAGATACGCAGTATTTT
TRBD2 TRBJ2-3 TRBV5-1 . CASRRAGETDTQYF TGCGCCAGCCGACGAGCGGGAGAAACAGATACGCAGTATTTT
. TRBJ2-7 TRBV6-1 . CASGRGPDRQTEQYF TGTGCCAGCGGTAGGGGACCGGATAGGCAGACCGAGCAGTACTTC
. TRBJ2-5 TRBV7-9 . CASSPRNQETQYF TGTGCCAGCAGCCCAAGAAACCAAGAGACCCAGTACTTC
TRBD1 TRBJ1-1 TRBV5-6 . CASSSIRQGALNTEAFF TGTGCCAGCAGCTCGATAAGACAGGGGGCTCTGAACACTGAAGCTTTCTTT
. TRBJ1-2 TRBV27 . CASSLGPRGGYTF TGTGCCAGCAGTTTAGGGCCCCGCGGTGGCTACACCTTC
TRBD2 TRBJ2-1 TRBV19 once CASHRGLAGGYNEQFF TGTGCCAGTCATCGGGGACTAGCGGGGGGGTACAATGAGCAGTTCTTC
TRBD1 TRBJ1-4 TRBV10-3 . CAISEGQGEKLFF TGTGCCATCAGTGAGGGACAGGGGGAAAAACTGTTTTTT
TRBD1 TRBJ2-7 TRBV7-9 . CASSFEDRGYSYEQYF TGTGCCAGCAGCTTTGAGGACAGGGGCTACTCCTACGAGCAGTACTTC
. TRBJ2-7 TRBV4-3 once CASSHTGRGPEQYF TGCGCCAGCAGCCACACCGGTAGAGGACCCGAGCAGTACTTC
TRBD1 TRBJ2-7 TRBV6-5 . CASSDWTGSYEQYF TGTGCCAGCAGTGATTGGACAGGGTCCTACGAGCAGTACTTC
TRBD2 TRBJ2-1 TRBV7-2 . CASSLSLAGGYYNEQFF TGTGCCAGCAGCTTAAGTCTAGCGGGGGGGTATTACAATGAGCAGTTCTTC
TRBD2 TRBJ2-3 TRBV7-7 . CASSPLAGPSDTQYF TGTGCTAGCAGCCCCTTAGCGGGGCCATCAGATACGCAGTATTTT
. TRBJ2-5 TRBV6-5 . CASRTAGGDYMAQYF TGTGCCAGCAGGACTGCGGGCGGAGATTACATGGCCCAGTACTTC
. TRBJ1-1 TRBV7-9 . CASSLVFEVNTEAFF TGTGCCAGCAGCTTAGTTTTTGAGGTGAACACTGAAGCTTTCTTT
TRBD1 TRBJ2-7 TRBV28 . CASSSPGQGRFYEQYF TGTGCCAGCAGTTCCCCGGGACAGGGAAGATTCTACGAGCAGTACTTC
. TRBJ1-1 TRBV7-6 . CASSLGTGDTEAFF TGTGCCAGCAGCTTAGGGACGGGGGACACTGAAGCTTTCTTT
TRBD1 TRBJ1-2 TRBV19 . CASSISQGAPDGYTF TGTGCCAGTAGTATAAGTCAGGGGGCGCCGGATGGCTACACCTTC
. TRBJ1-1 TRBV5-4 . CASSRGDEAFF TGTGCCAGCAGCAGGGGGGATGAAGCTTTCTTT
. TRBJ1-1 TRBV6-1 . CASSERRQGHTEAFF TGTGCCAGCAGTGAAAGACGGCAGGGCCACACTGAAGCTTTCTTT
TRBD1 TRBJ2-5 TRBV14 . CASSRTRQGRQETQYF TGTGCCAGCAGCCGGACCAGACAGGGTCGCCAAGAGACCCAGTACTTC
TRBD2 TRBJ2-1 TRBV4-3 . CASSQEGIAGGPGEQFF TGCGCCAGCAGCCAAGAAGGTATAGCGGGGGGGCCAGGAGAGCAGTTCTTC
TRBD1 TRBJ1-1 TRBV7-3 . CASSATAGGGDTEAFF TGTGCCAGCAGCGCAACCGCAGGGGGCGGTGATACTGAAGCTTTCTTT
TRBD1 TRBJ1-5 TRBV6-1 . CASSGTGSNQPQHF TGTGCCAGCAGTGGGACAGGTTCCAATCAGCCCCAGCATTTT
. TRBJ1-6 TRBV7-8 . CASSLVRWTDPDNSPLHF TGTGCCAGCAGCTTAGTTCGTTGGACGGACCCTGATAATTCACCCCTCCACTTT
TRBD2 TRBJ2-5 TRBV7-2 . CASSASGGGETQYF TGTGCCAGCAGTGCTAGCGGGGGGGGAGAGACCCAGTACTTC
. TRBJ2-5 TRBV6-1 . CASNGETQYF TGTGCCAGCAACGGGGAGACCCAGTACTTC